Listed here is a single T cell receptor beta chain. Looked up from germline, CDR1 is SGHNT and CDR2 is YYREEE (reference sequence). V lost 3 bases and J lost 2; bases outside the gene matches: 7. The CDR3 has 15 residues. Libraries were prepared by immunoSEQ multiplex PCR; TCRdb keeps only in-frame clonotypes and omits some of them. The sample lists 35,000 to 45,000 clones; 70% to 85% were seen once. The sample originates from a study of OX40 agonist ivuxolimab in advanced cancers. The specimen was CD4+ or CD8+ T cells sorted from blood, collected in a trial of the OX40 agonist ivuxolimab. The chain carries TRBV5-4 and TRBJ2-7; TRBD1 matches at 8 bases. The TCR was taken from an adult with an advanced solid tumor such as melanoma, head and neck, liver or kidney cancer. The CDR3 DNA is TGTGCCAGCAGCTCAGGGGGCGGGGAACCCTACGAGCAGTACTTC. Encoded protein: CASSSGGGEPYEQYF.